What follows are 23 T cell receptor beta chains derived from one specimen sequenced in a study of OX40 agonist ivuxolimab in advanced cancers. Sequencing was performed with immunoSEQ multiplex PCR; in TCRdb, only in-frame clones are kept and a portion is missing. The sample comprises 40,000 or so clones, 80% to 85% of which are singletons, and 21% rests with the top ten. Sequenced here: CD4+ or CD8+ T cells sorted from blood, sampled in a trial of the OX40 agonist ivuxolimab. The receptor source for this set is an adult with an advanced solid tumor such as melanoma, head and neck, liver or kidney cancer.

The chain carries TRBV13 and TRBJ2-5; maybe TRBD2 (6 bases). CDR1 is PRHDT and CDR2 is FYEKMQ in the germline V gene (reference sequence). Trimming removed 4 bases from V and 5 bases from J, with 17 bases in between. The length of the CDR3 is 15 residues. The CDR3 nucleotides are TGTGCCAGCAGCTACAGGAGGGAGCTGGGGGAGACCCAGTACTTC. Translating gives CASSYRRELGETQYF.

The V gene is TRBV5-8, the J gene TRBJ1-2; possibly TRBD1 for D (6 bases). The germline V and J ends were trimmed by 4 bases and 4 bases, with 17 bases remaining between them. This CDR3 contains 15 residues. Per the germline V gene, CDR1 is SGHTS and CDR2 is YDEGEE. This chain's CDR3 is CASSPNNRVGYGYTF. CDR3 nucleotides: TGTGCCAGCAGCCCGAACAACAGGGTTGGCTATGGCTACACCTTC.

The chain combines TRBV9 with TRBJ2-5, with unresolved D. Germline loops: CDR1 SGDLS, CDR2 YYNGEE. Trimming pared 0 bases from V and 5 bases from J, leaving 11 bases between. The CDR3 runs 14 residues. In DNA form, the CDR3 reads TGTGCCAGCAGCGTAGCCCGGTCGTTGGAGACCCAGTACTTC. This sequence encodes CASSVARSLETQYF. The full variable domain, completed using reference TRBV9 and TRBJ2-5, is DSGVTQTPKHLITATGQRVTLRCSPRSGDLSVYWYQQSLDQGLQFLIQYYNGEERAKGNILERFSAQQFPDLHSELNLSSLELGDSALYFCASSVARSLETQYFGPGTRLLVL.

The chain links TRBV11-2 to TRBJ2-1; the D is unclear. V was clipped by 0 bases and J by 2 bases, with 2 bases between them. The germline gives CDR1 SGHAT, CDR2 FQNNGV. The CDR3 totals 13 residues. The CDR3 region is CASSLDTYNEQFF. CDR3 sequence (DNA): TGTGCCAGCAGCTTAGATACCTACAATGAGCAGTTCTTC.

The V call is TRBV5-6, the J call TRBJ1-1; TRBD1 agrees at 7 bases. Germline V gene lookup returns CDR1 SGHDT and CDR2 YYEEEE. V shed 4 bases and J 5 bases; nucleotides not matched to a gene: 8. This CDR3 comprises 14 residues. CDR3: CASSATGVGTEAFF. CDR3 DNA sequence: TGTGCCAGCAGCGCTACAGGGGTCGGTACTGAAGCTTTCTTT.

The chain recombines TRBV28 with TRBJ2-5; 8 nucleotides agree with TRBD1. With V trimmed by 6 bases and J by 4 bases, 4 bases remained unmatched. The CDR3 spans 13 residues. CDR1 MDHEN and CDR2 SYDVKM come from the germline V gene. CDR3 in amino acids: CASRRQGRETQYF. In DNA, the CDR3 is TGTGCCAGCAGGAGACAGGGGCGAGAGACCCAGTACTTC.

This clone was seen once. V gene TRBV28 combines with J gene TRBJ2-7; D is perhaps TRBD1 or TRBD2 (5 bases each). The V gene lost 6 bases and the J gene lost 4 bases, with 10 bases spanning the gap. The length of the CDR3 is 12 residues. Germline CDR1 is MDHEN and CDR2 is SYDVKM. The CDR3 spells CASRVEGYEQYF. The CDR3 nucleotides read TGTGCCAGCAGAGTTGAGGGGTACGAGCAGTACTTC.

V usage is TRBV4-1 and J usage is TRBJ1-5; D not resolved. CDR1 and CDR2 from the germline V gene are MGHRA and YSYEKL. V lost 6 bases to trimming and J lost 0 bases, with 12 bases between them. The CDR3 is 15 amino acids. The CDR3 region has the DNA TGCGCCAGCAGTCAAATGCCTGCTAGCAATCAGCCCCAGCATTTT. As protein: CASSQMPASNQPQHF.

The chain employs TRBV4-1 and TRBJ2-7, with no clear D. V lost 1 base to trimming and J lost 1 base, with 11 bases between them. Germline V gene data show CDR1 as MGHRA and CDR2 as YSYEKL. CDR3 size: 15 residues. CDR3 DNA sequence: TGCGCCAGCAGCCAAGTCCGAGAAGTTTCCTACGAGCAGTACTTC. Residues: CASSQVREVSYEQYF.

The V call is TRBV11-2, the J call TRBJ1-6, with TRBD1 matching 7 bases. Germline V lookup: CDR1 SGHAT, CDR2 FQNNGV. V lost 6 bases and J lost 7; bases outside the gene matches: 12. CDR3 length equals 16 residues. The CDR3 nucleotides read TGTGCCAGCAGGTCACCCCTGACAGGGAGGAATTCACCCCTCCACTTT. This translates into CASRSPLTGRNSPLHF.

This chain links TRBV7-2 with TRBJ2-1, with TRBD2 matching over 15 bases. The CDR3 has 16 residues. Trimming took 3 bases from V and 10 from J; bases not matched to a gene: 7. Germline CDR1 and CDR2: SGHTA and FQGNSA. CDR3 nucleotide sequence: TGTGCCAGCAGCTTCCTAGGACTAGCGGGAGGGGAAGAGCAGTTCTTC. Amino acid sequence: CASSFLGLAGGEEQFF.

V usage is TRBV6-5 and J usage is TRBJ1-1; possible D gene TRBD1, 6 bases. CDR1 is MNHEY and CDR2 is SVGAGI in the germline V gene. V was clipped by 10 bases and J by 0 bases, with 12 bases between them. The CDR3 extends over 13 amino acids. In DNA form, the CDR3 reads TGTGCCACCCGGGGGCACTTGAACACTGAAGCTTTCTTT. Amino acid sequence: CATRGHLNTEAFF.

Here the CDR3 reads CASSFRSELAKNIQYF. The CDR3 DNA follows: TGTGCCAGCAGCTTTCGGTCGGAGCTAGCCAAAAACATTCAGTACTTC. The J gene is TRBJ2-4, the V gene TRBV7-8; no clear D. Trimming pared 3 bases from V and 0 bases from J, leaving 12 bases between. This CDR3 spans 16 amino acids. Germline CDR1 and CDR2: SGHVS and FQNEAQ.

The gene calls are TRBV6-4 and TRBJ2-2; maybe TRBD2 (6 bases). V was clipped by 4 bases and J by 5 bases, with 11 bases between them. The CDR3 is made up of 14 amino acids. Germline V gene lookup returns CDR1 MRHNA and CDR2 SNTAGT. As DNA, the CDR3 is TGTGCCAGCAGTGTGGAGGGAGATACCGGGGAGCTGTTTTTT. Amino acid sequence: CASSVEGDTGELFF.

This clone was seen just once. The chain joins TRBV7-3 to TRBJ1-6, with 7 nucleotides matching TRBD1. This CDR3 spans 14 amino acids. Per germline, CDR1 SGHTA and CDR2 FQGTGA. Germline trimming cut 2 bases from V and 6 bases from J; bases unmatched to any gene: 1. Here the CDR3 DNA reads TGTGCCAGCAGCTTAGGGACAGCTAATTCACCCCTCCACTTT. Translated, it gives CASSLGTANSPLHF.

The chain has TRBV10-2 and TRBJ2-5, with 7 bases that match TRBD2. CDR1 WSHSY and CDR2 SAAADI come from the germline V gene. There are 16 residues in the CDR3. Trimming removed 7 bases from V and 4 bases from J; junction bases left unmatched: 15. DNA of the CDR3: TGCGCCAGCACTGGAAGGGAGGGAGGATTATCAGAGACCCAGTACTTC. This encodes CASTGREGGLSETQYF.

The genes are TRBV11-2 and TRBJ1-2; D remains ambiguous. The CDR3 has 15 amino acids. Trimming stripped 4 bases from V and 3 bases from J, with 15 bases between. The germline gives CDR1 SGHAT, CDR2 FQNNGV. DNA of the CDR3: TGTGCCAGCAGCTCCAGTCAAGGCGCCGACTATGGCTACACCTTC. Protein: CASSSSQGADYGYTF.

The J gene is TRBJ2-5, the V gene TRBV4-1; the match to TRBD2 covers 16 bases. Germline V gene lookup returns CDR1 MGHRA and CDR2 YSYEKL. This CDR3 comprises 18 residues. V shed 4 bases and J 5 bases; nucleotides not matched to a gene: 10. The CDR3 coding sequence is TGCGCCAGCAGCCGCGGGACTAGCGGGAGGGCCGCCCGGGAGACCCAGTACTTC. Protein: CASSRGTSGRAARETQYF.

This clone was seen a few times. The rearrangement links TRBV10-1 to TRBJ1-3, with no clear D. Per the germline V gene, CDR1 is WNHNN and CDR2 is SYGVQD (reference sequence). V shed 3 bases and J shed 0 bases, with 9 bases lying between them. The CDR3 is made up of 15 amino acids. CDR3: CASSDPGDSGNTIYF. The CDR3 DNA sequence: TGCGCCAGCAGTGATCCGGGAGACTCTGGAAACACCATATATTTT.

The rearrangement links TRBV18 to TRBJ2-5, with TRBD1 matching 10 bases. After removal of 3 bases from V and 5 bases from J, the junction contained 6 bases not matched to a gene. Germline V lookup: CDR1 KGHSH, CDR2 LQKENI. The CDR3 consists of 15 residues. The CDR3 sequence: CASSPGTGAEETQYF. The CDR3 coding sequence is TGTGCCAGCTCACCCGGGACAGGGGCGGAGGAGACCCAGTACTTC.

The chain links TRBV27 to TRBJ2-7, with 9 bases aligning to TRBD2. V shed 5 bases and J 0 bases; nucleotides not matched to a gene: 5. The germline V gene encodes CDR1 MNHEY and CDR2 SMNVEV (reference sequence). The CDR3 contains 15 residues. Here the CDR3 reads CASSPRGGGSYEQYF. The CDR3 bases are TGTGCCAGCAGTCCACGCGGGGGGGGCTCCTACGAGCAGTACTTC.

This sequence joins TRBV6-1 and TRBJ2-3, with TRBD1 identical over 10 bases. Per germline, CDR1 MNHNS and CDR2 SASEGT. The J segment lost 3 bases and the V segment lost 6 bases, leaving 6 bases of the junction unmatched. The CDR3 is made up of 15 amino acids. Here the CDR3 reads CASRRTGGITDTQYF. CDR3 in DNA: TGTGCCAGCAGGAGGACAGGGGGGATAACAGATACGCAGTATTTT.

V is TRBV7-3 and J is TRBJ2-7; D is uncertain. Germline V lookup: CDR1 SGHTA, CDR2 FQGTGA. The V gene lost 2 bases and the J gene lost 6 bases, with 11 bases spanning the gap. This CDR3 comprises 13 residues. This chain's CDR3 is CASSLGLGGEQYF. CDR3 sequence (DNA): TGTGCCAGCAGCTTAGGTTTGGGTGGCGAGCAGTACTTC. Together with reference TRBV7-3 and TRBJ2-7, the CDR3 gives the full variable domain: GAGVSQTPSNKVTEKGKYVELRCDPISGHTALYWYRQSLGQGPEFLIYFQGTGAADDSGLPNDRFFAVRPEGSVSTLKIQRTERGDSAVYLCASSLGLGGEQYFGPGTRLTVT.